This TCR beta chain was profiled in a study of cytomegalovirus exposure and HLA in healthy donors. Both 60 Vbeta primers and 13 Jbeta primers went into the PCR. Generated by immunoSEQ multiplex PCR, the TCRdb table keeps only in-frame clones and is missing some. The table shows 100,000 or so clones, with around 78% occurring only once. The sequencing sample was made of PBMCs. This sequence originates from a male donor in good health and CMV-seronegative.

CDR3: CASSVSGSGNTIYF. The CDR3 DNA is TGTGCCAGCAGCGTATCAGGGTCTGGAAACACCATATATTTT. V gene TRBV27 combines with J gene TRBJ1-3; possible D gene TRBD1, 5 bases. The CDR3 loop spans 14 amino acids. V lost 6 bases to trimming and J lost 1 base, with 10 bases between them. From germline, CDR1 is MNHEY and CDR2 SMNVEV (reference sequence).